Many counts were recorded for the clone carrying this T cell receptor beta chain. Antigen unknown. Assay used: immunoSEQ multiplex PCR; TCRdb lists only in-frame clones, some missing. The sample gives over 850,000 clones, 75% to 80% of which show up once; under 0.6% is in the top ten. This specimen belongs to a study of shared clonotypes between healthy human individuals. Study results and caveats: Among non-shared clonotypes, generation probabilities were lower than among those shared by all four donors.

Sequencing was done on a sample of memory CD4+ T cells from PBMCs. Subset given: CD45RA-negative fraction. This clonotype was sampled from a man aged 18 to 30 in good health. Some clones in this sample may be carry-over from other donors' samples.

DNA of the CDR3: TGCGCCAGCAGCCAAGGCACAGATTTAGAAGAGACCCAGTACTTC. Amino acid sequence: CASSQGTDLEETQYF. The chain couples TRBV4-1 to TRBJ2-5; no reliable D call. The V and J ends lost 1 base and 3 bases respectively, with 12 bases between them. Germline V gene lookup returns CDR1 MGHRA and CDR2 YSYEKL. The CDR3 sequence is 15 residues long.